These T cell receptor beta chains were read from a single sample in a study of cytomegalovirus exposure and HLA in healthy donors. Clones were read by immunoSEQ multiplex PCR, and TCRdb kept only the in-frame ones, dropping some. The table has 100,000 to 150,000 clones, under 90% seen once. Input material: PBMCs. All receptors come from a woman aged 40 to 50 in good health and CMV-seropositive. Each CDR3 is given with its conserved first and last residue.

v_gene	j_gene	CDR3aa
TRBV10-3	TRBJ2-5	CAISESLTACEQYF
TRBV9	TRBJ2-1	CASSVGYVGVMNEQFF
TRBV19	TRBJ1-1	CASSMGDRGSTEAFF
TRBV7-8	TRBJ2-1	CASSLEFGTSRFDEQFF
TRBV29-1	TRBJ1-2	CSVSPRVDSNYGYTF
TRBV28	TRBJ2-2	CASSSQNTGELFF
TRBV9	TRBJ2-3	CASSVSLSVDTQYF
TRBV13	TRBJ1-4	CASSLRDRGRSEKLFF
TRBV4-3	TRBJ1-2	CASSQDVPGQGHGYTF
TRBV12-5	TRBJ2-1	CASGLVDGFGNEQFF
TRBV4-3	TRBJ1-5	CASSQALQGNAQPQHF
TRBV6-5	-	CASSSTPTVYEQYF
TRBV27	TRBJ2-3	CASSFQDTQYF
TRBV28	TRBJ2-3	CASSLRGLRSTDTQYF
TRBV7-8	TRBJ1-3	CASSLYRGISGNTIYF
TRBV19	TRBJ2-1	CASSRGLAGGPGIYNEQFF
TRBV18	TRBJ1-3	CASSPPRAGDTIYF
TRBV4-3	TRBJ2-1	CASSQVGTGGHEQFF
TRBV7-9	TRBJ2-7	CASSPAGRSSSYEQYF
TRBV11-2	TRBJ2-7	CASSLAGGPSEQYF
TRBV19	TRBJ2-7	CATSLAGWVWGQYF
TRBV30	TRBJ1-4	CAWSVQAIEKLFF
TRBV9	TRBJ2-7	CASSPTSGADSYEQYF
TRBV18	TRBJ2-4	CASSEWRKNIQYF
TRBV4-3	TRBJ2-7	CASSPRLAGGYDEQYF
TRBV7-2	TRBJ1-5	CASSLKSINQPQHF
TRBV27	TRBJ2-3	CATGVDTQYF
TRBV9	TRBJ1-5	CASSPRGGNQPQHF
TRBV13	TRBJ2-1	CASTTGREAYNEQFF
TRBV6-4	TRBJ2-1	CASSTGTGYNEQFF
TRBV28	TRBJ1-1	CASSLSLNTEAFF
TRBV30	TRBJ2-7	CAWSGTVYEQYF
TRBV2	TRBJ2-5	CASSRADRVEETQYF
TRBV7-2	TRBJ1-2	CASSLTTGNVAYTF
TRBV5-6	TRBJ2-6	CASSLVLAGISGANVLTF
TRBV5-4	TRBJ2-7	CASSQDEGASSEQYF
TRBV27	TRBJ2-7	CASSTQGAEQYF
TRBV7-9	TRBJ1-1	CASSPFAGTGPTEAFF
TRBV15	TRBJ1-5	CATSREWAPNQPQHF
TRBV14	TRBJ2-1	CASSRYGEQFF
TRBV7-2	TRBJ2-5	CASSRDRVQTQYF
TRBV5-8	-	CASSLGHQPYEQYF
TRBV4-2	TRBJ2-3	CASSPSAEGLRF
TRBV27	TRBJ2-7	CASSPTLAGASYEQYF
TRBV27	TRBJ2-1	CASSLTGTYNEQFF
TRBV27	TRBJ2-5	CASSSPTGSETQYF
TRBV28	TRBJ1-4	CASRAGQANNEKLFF
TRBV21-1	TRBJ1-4	CASSPSRGREKLFF
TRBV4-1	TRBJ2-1	CASSQINIIFYNEQFF
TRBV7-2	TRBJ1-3	CASSLFQGRTGNTIYF
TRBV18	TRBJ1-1	CASSSEQGLGAFF
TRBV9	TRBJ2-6	CASSVPTGGHSGANVLTF
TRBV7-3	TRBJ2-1	CASSSRTSAEQFF
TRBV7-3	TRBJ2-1	CASSTGTSDEQFF
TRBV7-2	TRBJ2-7	CASSGLAYEQYF
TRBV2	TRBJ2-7	CASSDGGGSSYEQYF